Listed here are 5 T cell receptor beta chains from one sample, sequenced in a study of shared clonotypes between healthy human individuals. Profiling relied on immunoSEQ multiplex PCR, and the TCRdb table lists in-frame clones only, not all of them. The sample lists roughly 650,000 clones; roughly 97% were seen once. The sample consisted of naive CD4+ T cells sorted from blood. Documented subset: CD45RA+ positively selected. Receptors were obtained from a woman aged 25 to 39 in good health.

In this sample, this clone turned up once. The chain recombines TRBV2 with TRBJ1-5, with a weak D call TRBD1 (6 bases). V dropped 6 bases and J dropped 7 bases, with 10 bases sitting between them. In germline, CDR1 is SNHLY, CDR2 FYNNEI. The length of the CDR3 is 12 residues. DNA of the CDR3: TGTGCCAGCAGCCGGGACATCCAGCCCCAGCATTTT. It translates to CASSRDIQPQHF.

This sequence joins TRBV28 and TRBJ1-2; TRBD1 matches at 7 bases. This CDR3 has 15 amino acids. Germline V gene lookup returns CDR1 MDHEN and CDR2 SYDVKM. With V trimmed by 5 bases and J by 8 bases, 14 bases remained unmatched. The CDR3 region is CASSPDSTGVRGYTF. The CDR3 DNA reads TGTGCCAGCAGTCCTGACAGTACAGGGGTCCGCGGCTACACCTTC.

The chain combines TRBV30 with TRBJ1-3; D gene unclear. This CDR3 has 13 amino acids. Trimming removed 2 bases from V and 1 base from J, with 6 bases in between. The germline CDR1 and CDR2 sequences are GTSNPN and SVGIG (reference sequence). The DNA of the CDR3 is TGTGCCTGGAGTACGGTTTCTGGAAACACCATATATTTT. Encoded protein: CAWSTVSGNTIYF.

The CDR3 region has the DNA TGCGCCAGCAGTCCACTAGCGGGATACGAGCAGTACTTC. Its translation: CASSPLAGYEQYF. V and J are TRBV5-1 and TRBJ2-7; 10 positions match TRBD2. This CDR3 has 13 residues. After removal of 5 bases from V and 4 bases from J, the junction contained 3 bases not matched to a gene. The germline V gene encodes CDR1 SGHRS and CDR2 YFSETQ.

This chain joins TRBV21-1 and TRBJ1-1; the D call in the table, TRBD1, was not verified against the DNA. TRBV21-1 is recorded as a pseudogene. This CDR3 comprises 15 residues. As DNA, the CDR3 is TGTGCCAGCGGATTTGACAGGTTCCTCCTCACTGAAGCTTTCTTT. Amino acids: CASGFDRFLLTEAFF.